The present T cell receptor beta chain was sequenced within a study of OX40 agonist ivuxolimab in advanced cancers. Study in general: The mean age was roughly 60 years, ranging from about 20 to 79, with around four fifths of participants male. Study-wide findings and caveats: In the expanded peripheral T cells, antigen specificity was never determined.

Details on this clone: Its antigen is not known.

Autoimmune disease history or systemic immunosuppression led to patient exclusion. Sequenced by immunoSEQ multiplex PCR; TCRdb stores in-frame clones only, minus some. The table includes tens of thousands of clones, around nine tenths detected once. Between the trimmed V and J ends, which lost 3 bases and 3 bases, there was a span of 14 bases. The V gene's germline CDR1 is SGHRS and CDR2 YFSETQ. The CDR3 covers 15 residues. The genes are TRBV5-1 and TRBJ2-3, with a possible D match to TRBD1 (6 bases). The receptor's source is an adult with an advanced solid tumor such as melanoma, head and neck, liver or kidney cancer. The material sequenced was CD4+ or CD8+ T cells sorted from blood, taken in a trial of the OX40 agonist ivuxolimab. CDR3 coding DNA: TGCGCCAGCAGCTCCGCAGGGGTTGGGACAGATACGCAGTATTTT. Its translation is CASSSAGVGTDTQYF.